The present entry profiles one TCR beta chain with its context. Profiling relied on immunoSEQ multiplex PCR, and the TCRdb table lists in-frame clones only, not all of them. The sample shows approximately 100,000 clones, around 93% of them seen only once. This specimen belongs to a study of T cell changes during pregnancy in multiple sclerosis. Trimming removed 1 base at V and 13 bases at J, with 20 bases between. The CDR3 extends over 15 amino acids. CDR1 is SGHRS and CDR2 is YFSETQ in the germline V gene. This rearrangement joins TRBV5-1 to TRBJ1-4; no clear D gene. Sample: peripheral blood, taken before pregnancy. The sequence came from a female donor with multiple sclerosis, enrolled in a pregnancy study. CDR3 sequence reads: CASSLSGGRNEGLFF. The CDR3 DNA reads as TGCGCCAGCAGCTTGTCAGGCGGACGTAACGAGGGACTGTTTTTT.